These 17 T cell receptor beta chains originate from one sample sequenced in a study of T-cell reconstitution after alpha-beta-depleted transplantation in children. Unique molecular identifiers were used in preparing the TCRbeta library. TCRdb processed the PCR reads anew with MiXCR; each CDR3 protein has one entry. The top ten clones hold 2% to 2.5% of a sample with 450,000 to 600,000 distinct CDR3 sequences, 10% to 15% of them seen once. The specimen was PBMCs, mostly from graft donor cells, collected 360 days after TCRalphabeta/CD19-depleted stem cell transplant. The receptor source for this set is a male patient aged 5 to 17 who had a stem cell transplant for acute myeloid leukemia, so the T cells may come from the graft donor.

This clonotype was found many times. This rearrangement joins TRBV9 to TRBJ2-3; D is unclear. The CDR3 totals 16 residues. CDR1 and CDR2 (germline): SGDLS, YYNGEE. With 0 bases removed from V and 3 bases from J, the gap between germline ends came to 14 bases. CDR3 nucleotide sequence: TGTGCCAGCAGCGTAGGCGGTCTCCCGGTGACAGATACGCAGTATTTT. Translation: CASSVGGLPVTDTQYF.

V usage is TRBV28 and J usage is TRBJ1-4; 7 bases align to TRBD1. CDR3 length: 16 amino acids. Germline V gives CDR1 MDHEN, CDR2 SYDVKM. Trimming cost V 2 bases and J 2 bases; bases outside gene matches: 5. Written as DNA, the CDR3 is TGTGCCAGCAGTTTAAGACGGACAGGTACTAATGAAAAACTGTTTTTT. It encodes CASSLRRTGTNEKLFF.

The chain combines TRBV20-1 with TRBJ2-7, with TRBD2 matching 7 bases. The CDR3 consists of 13 residues. Germline V CDR1 and CDR2: DFQATT, SNEGSKA (reference sequence). Trimming took 3 bases from V and 3 from J; bases not matched to a gene: 5. CDR3 residues: CSASPAGFYEQYF. The CDR3 DNA reads as TGCAGTGCTAGCCCAGCGGGGTTCTACGAGCAGTACTTC.

The table lists this clonotype with a few counts. The genes are TRBV6-5 and TRBJ2-3; no clear D. The ends were cut back, 1 base at V and 9 bases at J, with 11 bases in the middle. CDR3 length equals 13 residues. Germline assignment: CDR1 MNHEY and CDR2 SVGAGI. This CDR3 reads CASSYFERSTQYF. CDR3 bases: TGTGCCAGCAGTTACTTTGAGCGTTCGACGCAGTATTTT.

This clonotype was seen repeatedly, ten times or more. The chain employs TRBV3-1 and TRBJ2-7; D perhaps matches TRBD2 (5 bases). Germline CDR1 LGHDT, CDR2 YNNKEL (reference sequence). The CDR3 spans 16 residues. Trimming removed 0 bases from V and 6 bases from J, with 18 bases in between. DNA of the CDR3: TGTGCCAGCAGCCAAGATCACGAGGGAGTGGTAATCGAGCAGTACTTC. Translated, it gives CASSQDHEGVVIEQYF.

This clonotype was counted ten times or more. This CDR3 is CASSSKEGGRNTEAFF. CDR3 bases: TGTGCCAGCAGTTCCAAGGAAGGGGGGAGGAACACTGAAGCTTTCTTT. V and J are TRBV7-2 and TRBJ1-1; D may be TRBD1 (6 bases). Trimming stripped 6 bases from V and 1 base from J, with 18 bases between. Germline values: CDR1 SGHTA, CDR2 FQGNSA. There are 16 residues in the CDR3.

As concerns this clonotype: A clone one base away is much larger, so this may be a read error. DNA of the CDR3: TGTGCCATCAGTTTTGGGGGGACTAGCAGCTACGAGCAGTACTTC. It is translated as CAISFGGTSSYEQYF. The chain couples TRBV28 to TRBJ2-7, with TRBD2 identical over 9 bases. Germline V gene data show CDR1 as MDHEN and CDR2 as SYDVKM. The CDR3 is 15 amino acids.

The sample holds one count of this clonotype. A much larger clone sits a single nucleotide away, making a read error possible. The V gene is TRBV5-1, the J gene TRBJ2-1; tentative D call: TRBD2 (5 bases). The CDR3 loop spans 14 amino acids. The germline gives CDR1 SGHRS, CDR2 YFSETQ. In DNA, the CDR3 is TGCGCCAGCAGCTTGGAGGCTAGCTACAATGGGCAGTTCTTC. Its translation: CASSLEASYNGQFF.

This clonotype appeared a few times. The gene calls are TRBV6-1 and TRBJ1-4, with 8 bases matching TRBD1. The CDR3 length is 17 residues. J gave up 3 bases and V 6 bases, and 12 bases lay outside the gene matches. Germline-derived CDR1 and CDR2 are MNHNS and SASEGT. CDR3 DNA sequence: TGTGCCAGCAGCCTCGGACAGGGATTGATGGCTAATGAAAAACTGTTTTTT. As protein: CASSLGQGLMANEKLFF.

This clonotype was recorded a few times. The chain employs TRBV20-1 and TRBJ2-2; 14 nucleotides match TRBD2. The trim removed 6 bases at V and 6 bases at J, leaving 6 bases unmatched. Germline V lookup: CDR1 DFQATT, CDR2 SNEGSKA (reference sequence). The CDR3 loop spans 15 amino acids. The DNA of the CDR3 is TGCAGTGCCGGGGGACTAGCGGGAGTCGCCGGGGAGCTGTTTTTT. Translated: CSAGGLAGVAGELFF.

This clonotype was picked up a small number of times. The rearrangement joins TRBV5-1 to TRBJ1-5, with unresolved D. The CDR3 covers 15 residues. Germline CDR1 SGHRS, CDR2 YFSETQ. V shed 0 bases and J shed 2 bases, with 9 bases lying between them. CDR3 DNA sequence: TGCGCCAGCAGCTTGGGAATCACGGGCAATCAGCCCCAGCATTTT. Its translation is CASSLGITGNQPQHF.

This clonotype has ten or more counts. The chain uses TRBV7-9 and TRBJ2-1; TRBD2 matches 8 bases. Per germline, CDR1 SEHNR and CDR2 FQNEAQ (reference sequence). Trimming at V came to 5 bases and at J to 4 bases, leaving 7 bases not matched to a gene. The CDR3 has 15 amino acids. The CDR3 protein is CASSPTSVAYNEQFF. CDR3 bases: TGTGCCAGCAGCCCGACTAGCGTCGCTTACAATGAGCAGTTCTTC. Full variable domain (outside the CDR3, taken from reference TRBV7-9 and TRBJ2-1): DTGVSQNPRHKITKRGQNVTFRCDPISEHNRLYWYRQTLGQGPEFLTYFQNEAQLEKSRLLSDRFSAERPKGSFSTLEIQRTEQGDSAMYLCASSPTSVAYNEQFFGPGTRLTVL.

This clonotype was observed a few times. The rearrangement joins TRBV5-5 to TRBJ1-6; possible D gene TRBD1, 5 bases. The CDR3 has 16 residues. The germline V gene encodes CDR1 SGHKS and CDR2 YYEKEE (reference sequence). With 3 bases removed from V and 8 bases from J, the gap between germline ends came to 18 bases. For the CDR3, the DNA is TGTGCCAGCAGCTGGGCAGGGCAACCCAACCATTCACCCCTCCACTTT. Its translation: CASSWAGQPNHSPLHF.

This clonotype was observed a few times. This sequence joins TRBV5-1 and TRBJ2-1; weak D call: TRBD2 (5 bases). CDR3 size: 13 residues. Deletions cut 0 bases from V and 8 bases from J, with 9 bases between. CDR1 is SGHRS and CDR2 is YFSETQ in the germline V gene. The CDR3 here is CASSLEPGYEQFF. The CDR3 nucleotides are TGCGCCAGCAGCTTGGAACCGGGATATGAGCAGTTCTTC.

Only a few counts were recorded for this clonotype. The rearrangement links TRBV28 to TRBJ2-7; the D gene could be TRBD1 or TRBD2 (5 bases each). Trimming removed 7 bases at V and 7 bases at J, with 20 bases between. The CDR3 has 14 residues. CDR1 MDHEN and CDR2 SYDVKM come from the germline V gene. In DNA form, the CDR3 reads TGTGCCAGCACCTCCGGGACCCCCCGGTTGGAGCAGTACTTC. Its protein product is CASTSGTPRLEQYF.

Ten or more counts support this clonotype. V is TRBV20-1 and J is TRBJ2-1; 8 bases agree with TRBD2. CDR1 is DFQATT and CDR2 is SNEGSKA in the germline V gene (reference sequence). J gave up 2 bases and V 3 bases, and 0 bases lay outside the gene matches. CDR3 length: 13 amino acids. CDR3 DNA: TGCAGTGCTAGCGGGAGGGCCTACAATGAGCAGTTCTTC. It specifies CSASGRAYNEQFF.

There are many counts of this clonotype. The rearrangement links TRBV29-1 to TRBJ2-7, with 7 bases matching TRBD2. Per germline, CDR1 SQVTM and CDR2 ANQGSEA. After removal of 7 bases from V and 2 bases from J, the junction contained 8 bases not matched to a gene. CDR3 size: 13 residues. DNA for the CDR3: TGCAGCGCATGGGCGGGGAGGGCCTACGAGCAGTACTTC. Protein: CSAWAGRAYEQYF.